This paragraph covers one T cell receptor beta chain sequence. This table comes from immunoSEQ multiplex PCR, and its TCRdb copy is limited to in-frame clones, with some not included. The table lists around 79,000 clones, about nine tenths of them singletons. The data derive from a study of T cell changes during pregnancy in multiple sclerosis. The length of the CDR3 is 14 residues. Unmatched junction bases numbered 5, after V lost 4 bases and J lost 1 base. Germline V CDR1 and CDR2: SQVTM, ANQGSEA. This clonotype originated in a female donor with multiple sclerosis, enrolled in a pregnancy study. The specimen was CD4+ T cells from peripheral blood mononuclear cells, collected in the second trimester of pregnancy. This rearrangement joins TRBV29-1 to TRBJ1-1; TRBD1 matches 8 bases. CDR3 nucleotides: TGCAGCGTTGCAGGGGGCGCCTGGAACACTGAAGCTTTCTTT. It codes for CSVAGGAWNTEAFF.